These 5 T cell receptor beta chains were sequenced from one sample in a study of metastatic and nonmetastatic thyroid tumors. TCRdb re-analyzed the PCR reads through MiXCR. The repertoire holds about 4,700 clones, with almost 35% as singletons. No patient had received any treatment before thyroid surgery. Sequencing input: adjacent normal tissue. All receptors come from a male donor with papillary thyroid cancer or a benign thyroid nodule (not recorded which). Some clones in this sample may be carry-over from other donors' samples.

The rearrangement uses TRBV27 and TRBJ2-7; 13 positions match TRBD2. Unmatched junction bases numbered 3, after V lost 4 bases and J lost 6 bases. Germline V gives CDR1 MNHEY, CDR2 SMNVEV (reference sequence). This CDR3 spans 14 amino acids. The CDR3 loop reads CASSWTSGRGEQYF. The CDR3 DNA is TGTGCCAGCAGTTGGACTAGCGGGAGAGGCGAGCAGTACTTC.

This clone was observed a handful of times. V and J are TRBV6-2 or TRBV6-3 and TRBJ1-5; D is ambiguous. Deletions cut 5 bases from V and 2 bases from J, with 7 bases between. The CDR3 loop spans 13 amino acids. Germline V gene sequence: CDR1 MNHEY, CDR2 SVGEGT. CDR3: CASSPLGNQPQHF. The CDR3 DNA sequence: TGTGCCAGCAGTCCCCTTGGCAATCAGCCCCAGCATTTT.

The chain is built from TRBV6-1 and TRBJ2-1; D is undetermined. There are 15 residues in the CDR3. CDR1 is MNHNS and CDR2 is SASEGT in the germline V gene. V lost 1 base to trimming and J lost 0 bases, with 7 bases between them. The CDR3 reads CASSEEWDSYNEQFF. The CDR3 DNA sequence: TGTGCCAGCAGTGAAGAGTGGGACTCCTACAATGAGCAGTTCTTC.

This chain links TRBV10-2 with TRBJ1-1; D is uncertain. V dropped 4 bases and J dropped 1 base, with 7 bases sitting between them. Germline V gene lookup returns CDR1 WSHSY and CDR2 SAAADI. The CDR3 is made up of 13 amino acids. For the CDR3, the DNA is TGCGCCAGCAGTGCGACGGCGAACACTGAAGCTTTCTTT. It specifies CASSATANTEAFF.

V usage is TRBV2 and J usage is TRBJ2-3; 10 bases match TRBD2. The CDR3 totals 15 residues. CDR1 SNHLY and CDR2 FYNNEI come from the germline V gene. Losses at the gene ends were 5 bases for V and 2 bases for J; bases not matched to a gene: 4. Here the CDR3 DNA reads TGTGCCAGCAGTTCTAGCGGGAGCTCCACAGATACGCAGTATTTT. This translates into CASSSSGSSTDTQYF.